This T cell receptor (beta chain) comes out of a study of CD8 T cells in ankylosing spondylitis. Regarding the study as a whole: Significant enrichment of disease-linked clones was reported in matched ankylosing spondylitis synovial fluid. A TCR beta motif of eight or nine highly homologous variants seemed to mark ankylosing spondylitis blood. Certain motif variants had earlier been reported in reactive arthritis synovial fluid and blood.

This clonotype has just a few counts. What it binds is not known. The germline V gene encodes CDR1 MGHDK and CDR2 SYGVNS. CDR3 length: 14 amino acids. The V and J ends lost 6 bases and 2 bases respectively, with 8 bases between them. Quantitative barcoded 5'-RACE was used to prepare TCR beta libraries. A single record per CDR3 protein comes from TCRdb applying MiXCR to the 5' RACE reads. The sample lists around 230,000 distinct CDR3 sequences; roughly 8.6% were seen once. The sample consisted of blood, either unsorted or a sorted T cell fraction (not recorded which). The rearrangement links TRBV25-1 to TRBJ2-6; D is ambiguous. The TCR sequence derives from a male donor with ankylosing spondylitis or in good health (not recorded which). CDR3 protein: CASSSWAGANVLTF. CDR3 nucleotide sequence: TGTGCCAGCAGCTCCTGGGCTGGGGCCAACGTCCTGACTTTC.